Each of the 10 T cell receptor beta chains below was sequenced from the same sample in a study of shared clonotypes between healthy human individuals. Data came from immunoSEQ multiplex PCR; TCRdb stores just in-frame clones and leaves some out. The sample lists about 1 million clones, under 80% occurring once. Material for sequencing was memory CD4+ T cells sorted from blood. Subset denoted: CD45RA-negative fraction. These receptors were taken from a man younger than 30 in good health.

V gene TRBV6-6 combines with J gene TRBJ1-2; D not resolved. Trimming removed 3 bases from V and 4 bases from J, with 12 bases in between. Germline CDR1 is MNHNY and CDR2 is SVGAGI (reference sequence). The CDR3 contains 14 residues. CDR3 region: CASSYAGVSYGYTF. CDR3 DNA: TGTGCCAGCAGTTATGCCGGAGTGAGCTATGGCTACACCTTC.

Comments on this clone: At the DNA level, this CDR3 is encoded by other sequences in the same sample as well. V gene TRBV28 combines with J gene TRBJ1-5; the D is unclear. CDR1 and CDR2 (germline): MDHEN, SYDVKM. CDR3 length: 14 residues. Trimming cost V 4 bases and J 2 bases, with 9 bases left between them. The CDR3 nucleotides are TGTGCCAGCAGTTACGGTCAGGGCAATCAGCCCCAGCATTTT. Translating gives CASSYGQGNQPQHF.

The rearrangement joins TRBV5-1 to TRBJ2-5; possible D gene TRBD1, 6 bases. The CDR3 is made up of 14 amino acids. The germline V and J ends were trimmed by 5 bases and 2 bases, with 13 bases remaining between them. CDR1 and CDR2 (germline): SGHRS, YFSETQ. The CDR3 nucleotides read TGCGCCAGCAGTCAGACAGGTTTACAAGAGACCCAGTACTTC. As protein: CASSQTGLQETQYF.

J is TRBJ2-1 and V is TRBV7-2, with 9 bases that match TRBD2. V was pared by 5 bases and J by 14 bases, with 7 bases of the junction left unmatched. The germline CDR1 and CDR2 sequences are SGHTA and FQGNSA. CDR3 size: 12 residues. The CDR3 region is CASSPAGGREFF. CDR3 DNA sequence: TGTGCCAGCAGCCCCGCCGGCGGGAGGGAGTTCTTC.

The chain combines TRBV7-2 with TRBJ2-5, with 7 bases fitting TRBD2. The germline V gene encodes CDR1 SGHTA and CDR2 FQGNSA. The J segment lost 4 bases and the V segment lost 4 bases, leaving 6 bases of the junction unmatched. The length of the CDR3 is 14 residues. CDR3 nucleotides: TGTGCCAGCAGCTGGGAGGGACTCGGAGAGACCCAGTACTTC. Translating gives CASSWEGLGETQYF.

The chain links TRBV5-1 to TRBJ2-7; 8 nucleotides match TRBD2. Trimming cost V 2 bases and J 2 bases; bases outside gene matches: 3. The germline V gene has CDR1 SGHRS and CDR2 YFSETQ. The CDR3 length is 14 residues. The CDR3 DNA reads as TGCGCCAGCAGCTTAACTAGCGGTACCTACGAGCAGTACTTC. Translating it yields CASSLTSGTYEQYF.

V gene TRBV4-1 combines with J gene TRBJ2-3; TRBD1 aligns across 10 bases. Per germline, CDR1 MGHRA and CDR2 YSYEKL. The CDR3 extends over 18 amino acids. Trimming removed 1 base from V and 2 bases from J; junction bases left unmatched: 9. DNA for the CDR3: TGCGCCAGCAGCCAAGGGCTGGGGACAGGGGTCCACACAGATACGCAGTATTTT. It encodes CASSQGLGTGVHTDTQYF.

The V call is TRBV5-4, the J call TRBJ2-2, with D maybe TRBD1 (5 bases). Per the germline V gene, CDR1 is SGHNT and CDR2 is YYREEE (reference sequence). Trimming pared 4 bases from V and 4 bases from J, leaving 11 bases between. The CDR3 spans 14 residues. The CDR3 DNA sequence: TGTGCCAGCAGCCAGGGCCAGACCACCGGGGAGCTGTTTTTT. It translates to CASSQGQTTGELFF.

V usage is TRBV19 and J usage is TRBJ1-2, with 8 nucleotides matching TRBD1. The CDR3 runs to 17 residues. Germline V lookup: CDR1 LNHDA, CDR2 SQIVND (reference sequence). Unmatched junction bases numbered 16, after V lost 6 bases and J lost 4 bases. In nucleotides, the CDR3 is TGTGCCAGTAGCCTAGGGCGACAGGGGAAACGCAGCTATGGCTACACCTTC. This encodes CASSLGRQGKRSYGYTF.

This clone has a count of ten or more. The chain has TRBV13 and TRBJ2-5; 7 nucleotides agree with TRBD1. CDR1 is PRHDT and CDR2 is FYEKMQ in the germline V gene (reference sequence). The V gene end was trimmed by 6 bases and the J gene end by 1 base; junction bases not matched to a gene: 11. This CDR3 contains 16 residues. The CDR3 loop is CASRRTGTALQETQYF. The CDR3, as DNA: TGTGCCAGCAGAAGAACCGGGACAGCACTCCAAGAGACCCAGTACTTC.